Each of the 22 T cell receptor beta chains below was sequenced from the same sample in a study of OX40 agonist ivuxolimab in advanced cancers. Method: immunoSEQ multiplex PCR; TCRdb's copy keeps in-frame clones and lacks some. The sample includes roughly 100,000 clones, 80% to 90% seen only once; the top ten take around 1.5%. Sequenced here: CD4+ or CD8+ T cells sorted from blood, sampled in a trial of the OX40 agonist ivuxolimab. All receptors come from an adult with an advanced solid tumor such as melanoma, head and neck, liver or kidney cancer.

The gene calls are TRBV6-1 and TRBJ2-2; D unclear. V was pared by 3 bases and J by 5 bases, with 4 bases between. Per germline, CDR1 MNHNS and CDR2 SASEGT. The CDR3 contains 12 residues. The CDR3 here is CASSEGTGELFF. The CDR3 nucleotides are TGTGCCAGCAGTGAGGGAACCGGGGAGCTGTTTTTT.

The CDR3 DNA reads as TGTGCCAGCAGTCCCACAGGGGGTCGTGGCGAGCAGTACTTC. Amino acid sequence: CASSPTGGRGEQYF. The J gene is TRBJ2-7, the V gene TRBV6-1, with 8 bases matching TRBD1. Trimming at V came to 5 bases and at J to 6 bases, leaving 9 bases not matched to a gene. The CDR3 is 14 amino acids. Germline assignment: CDR1 MNHNS and CDR2 SASEGT.

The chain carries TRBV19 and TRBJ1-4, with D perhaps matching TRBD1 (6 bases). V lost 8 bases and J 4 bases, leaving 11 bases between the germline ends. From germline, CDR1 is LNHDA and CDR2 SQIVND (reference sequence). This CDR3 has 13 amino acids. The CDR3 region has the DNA TGTGCCAGTGGAGGGGGATTTAATGAAAAACTGTTTTTT. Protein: CASGGGFNEKLFF.

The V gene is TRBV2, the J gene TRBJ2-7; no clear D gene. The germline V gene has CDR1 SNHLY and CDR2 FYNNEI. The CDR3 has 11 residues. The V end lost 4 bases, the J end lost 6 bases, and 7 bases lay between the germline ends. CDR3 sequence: CASSVFFEQYF. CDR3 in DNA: TGTGCCAGCAGTGTTTTCTTCGAGCAGTACTTC.

DNA for the CDR3: TGTGCCAGCAGTGAATCAGGGGGTCGGTGGAATTCACCCCTCCACTTT. Translated, it gives CASSESGGRWNSPLHF. J is TRBJ1-6 and V is TRBV25-1; 7 nucleotides line up with TRBD1. CDR3 length: 16 residues. Germline V gene data show CDR1 as MGHDK and CDR2 as SYGVNS. After removal of 1 base from V and 7 bases from J, the junction contained 7 bases not matched to a gene.

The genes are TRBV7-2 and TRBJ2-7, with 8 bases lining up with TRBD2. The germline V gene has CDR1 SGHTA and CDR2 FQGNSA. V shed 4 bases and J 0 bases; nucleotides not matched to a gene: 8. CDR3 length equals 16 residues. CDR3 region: CASSSSSGGSSYEQYF. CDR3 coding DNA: TGTGCCAGCAGCTCCAGCTCGGGGGGGAGCTCCTACGAGCAGTACTTC.

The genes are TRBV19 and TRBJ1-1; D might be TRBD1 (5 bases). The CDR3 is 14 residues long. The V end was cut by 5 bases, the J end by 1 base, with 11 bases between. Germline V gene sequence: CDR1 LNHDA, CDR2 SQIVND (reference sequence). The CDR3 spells CASSLQDRNTEAFF. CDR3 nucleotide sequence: TGTGCCAGTAGTCTACAAGACAGGAACACTGAAGCTTTCTTT.

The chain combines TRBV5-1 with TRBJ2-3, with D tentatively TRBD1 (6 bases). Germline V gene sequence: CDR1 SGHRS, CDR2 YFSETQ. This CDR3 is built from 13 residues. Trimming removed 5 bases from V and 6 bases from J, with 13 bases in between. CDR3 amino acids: CASRIGGEDTQYF. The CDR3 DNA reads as TGCGCCAGCAGGATAGGGGGTGAGGATACGCAGTATTTT.

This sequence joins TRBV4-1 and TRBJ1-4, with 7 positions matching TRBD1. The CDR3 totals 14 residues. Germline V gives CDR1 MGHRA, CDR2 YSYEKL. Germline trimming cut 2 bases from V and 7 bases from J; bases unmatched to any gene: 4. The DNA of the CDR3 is TGCGCCAGCAGCCAATACAGGGGAGGTGAAAAACTGTTTTTT. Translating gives CASSQYRGGEKLFF.

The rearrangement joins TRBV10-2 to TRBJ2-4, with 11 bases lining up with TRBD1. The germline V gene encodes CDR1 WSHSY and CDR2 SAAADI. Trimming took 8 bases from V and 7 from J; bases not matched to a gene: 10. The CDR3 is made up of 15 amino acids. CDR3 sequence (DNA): TGCGCCAGCCTGGGACAGGGGGTAGGGGAGAACATTCAGTACTTC. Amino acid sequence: CASLGQGVGENIQYF.

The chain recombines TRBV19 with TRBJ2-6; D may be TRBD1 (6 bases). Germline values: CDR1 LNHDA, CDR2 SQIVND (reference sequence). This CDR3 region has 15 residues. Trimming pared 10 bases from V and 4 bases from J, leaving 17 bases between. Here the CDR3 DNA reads TGTGCCACAAAGCCAGGGGTTTACGGGGCCAACGTCCTGACTTTC. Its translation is CATKPGVYGANVLTF.

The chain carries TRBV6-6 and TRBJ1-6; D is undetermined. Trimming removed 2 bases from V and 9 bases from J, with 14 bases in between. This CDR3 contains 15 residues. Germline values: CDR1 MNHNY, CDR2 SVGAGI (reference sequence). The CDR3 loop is CASSYGPTTGSPLHF. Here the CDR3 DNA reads TGTGCCAGCAGTTACGGGCCTACGACGGGTTCACCCCTCCACTTT.

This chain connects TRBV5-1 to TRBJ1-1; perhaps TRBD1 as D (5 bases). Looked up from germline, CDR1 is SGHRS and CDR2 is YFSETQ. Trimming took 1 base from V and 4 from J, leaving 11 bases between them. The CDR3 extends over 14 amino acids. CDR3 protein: CASSLTGPSTEAFF. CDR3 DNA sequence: TGCGCCAGCAGCTTGACAGGCCCGTCCACTGAAGCTTTCTTT.

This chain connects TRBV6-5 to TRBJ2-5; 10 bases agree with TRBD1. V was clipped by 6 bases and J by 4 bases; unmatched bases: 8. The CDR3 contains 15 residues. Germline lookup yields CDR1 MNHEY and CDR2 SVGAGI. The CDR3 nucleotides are TGTGCCAGCAGCCCCGGGACAGGGGAAAGAGAGACCCAGTACTTC. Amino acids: CASSPGTGERETQYF.

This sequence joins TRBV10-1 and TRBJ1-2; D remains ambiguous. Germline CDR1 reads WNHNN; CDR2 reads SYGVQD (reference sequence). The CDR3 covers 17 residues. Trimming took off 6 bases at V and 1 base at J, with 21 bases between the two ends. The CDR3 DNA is TGCGCCAGCAGAGAAAACGGACGGCGAGGGCTTAACTATGGCTACACCTTC. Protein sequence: CASRENGRRGLNYGYTF.

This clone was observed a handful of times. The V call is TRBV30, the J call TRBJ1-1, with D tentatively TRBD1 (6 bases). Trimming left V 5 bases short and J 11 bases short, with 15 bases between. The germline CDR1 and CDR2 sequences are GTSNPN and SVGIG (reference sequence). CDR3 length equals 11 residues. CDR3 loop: CAWLGRGEAFF. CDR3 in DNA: TGTGCCTGGTTGGGTAGGGGGGAGGCTTTCTTT.

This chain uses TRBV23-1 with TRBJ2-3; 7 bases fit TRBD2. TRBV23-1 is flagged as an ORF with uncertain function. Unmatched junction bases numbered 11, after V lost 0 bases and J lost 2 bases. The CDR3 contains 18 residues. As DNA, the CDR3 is TGCGCCAGCAGTCAATCGGCGACTAGCAGAGATTCCACAGATACGCAGTATTTT. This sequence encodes CASSQSATSRDSTDTQYF.

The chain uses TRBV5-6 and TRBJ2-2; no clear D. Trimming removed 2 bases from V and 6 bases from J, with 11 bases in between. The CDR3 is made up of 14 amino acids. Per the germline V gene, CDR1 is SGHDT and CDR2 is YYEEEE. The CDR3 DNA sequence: TGTGCCAGCAGCTTTATGAATGGGGCCGGGGAGCTGTTTTTT. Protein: CASSFMNGAGELFF.

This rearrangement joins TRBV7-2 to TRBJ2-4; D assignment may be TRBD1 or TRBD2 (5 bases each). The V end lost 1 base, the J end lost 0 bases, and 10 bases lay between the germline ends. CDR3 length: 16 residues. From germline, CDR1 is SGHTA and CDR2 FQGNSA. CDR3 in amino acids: CASSLDGAAAKNIQYF. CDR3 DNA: TGTGCCAGCAGCTTAGACGGGGCAGCAGCCAAAAACATTCAGTACTTC.

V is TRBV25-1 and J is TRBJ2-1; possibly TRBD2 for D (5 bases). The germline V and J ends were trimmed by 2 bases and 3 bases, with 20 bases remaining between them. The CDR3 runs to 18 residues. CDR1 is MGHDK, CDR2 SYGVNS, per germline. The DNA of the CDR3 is TGTGCCAGCAGTGAAAGGAGGTTCCAGGACTTAAGCTACAATGAGCAGTTCTTC. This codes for CASSERRFQDLSYNEQFF. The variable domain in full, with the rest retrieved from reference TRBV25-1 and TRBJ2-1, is EADIYQTPRYLVIGTGKKITLECSQTMGHDKMYWYQQDPGMELHLIHYSYGVNSTEKGDLSSESTVSRIRTEHFPLTLESARPSHTSQYLCASSERRFQDLSYNEQFFGPGTRLTVL.

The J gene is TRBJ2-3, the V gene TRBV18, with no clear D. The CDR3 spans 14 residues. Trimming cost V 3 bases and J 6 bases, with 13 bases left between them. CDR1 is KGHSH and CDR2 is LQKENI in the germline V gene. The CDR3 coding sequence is TGTGCCAGCTCACCCCGTCCGGAGTCTGATACGCAGTATTTT. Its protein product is CASSPRPESDTQYF.

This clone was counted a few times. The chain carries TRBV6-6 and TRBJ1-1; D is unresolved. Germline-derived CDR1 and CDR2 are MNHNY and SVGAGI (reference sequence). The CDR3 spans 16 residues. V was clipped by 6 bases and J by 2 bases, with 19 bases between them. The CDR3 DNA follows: TGTGCCAGCAGGCAGCCCAACCCCAGTGATAACACTGAAGCTTTCTTT. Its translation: CASRQPNPSDNTEAFF.